The clone carrying this TCR beta chain occurred many times. Its cognate antigen is unknown. The data were taken from a study of T cell repertoires in cytomegalovirus infection. Across the whole study: Through public TCR beta signatures, both CMV infection and matching HLA type were indicated. Study-level points and caveats: Carriers of CMV plus the relevant HLA were identified by cumulative public TCR beta family frequency. The ex vivo response showed dominance by HLA-C-restricted CMV-specific TCR beta clonotypes.

With 4 bases removed from V and 4 bases from J, the gap between germline ends came to 16 bases. Germline V gene lookup returns CDR1 LGHNA and CDR2 YSLEER. The CDR3 has 16 amino acids. TCRdb ran MiXCR on the reads and lists one entry per CDR3 protein. The sample has approximately 180,000 distinct CDR3 sequences; roughly 9.8% are singletons. The sequence was obtained from a human donor in good health (CMV status not recorded). Some clones in this sample may be carry-over from other donors' samples. The chain joins TRBV4-3 to TRBJ2-2; D may be TRBD2 (6 bases). The sample comprised PBMCs. The CDR3 sequence: CASSRVGGMGTGELFF. As DNA, the CDR3 is TGCGCCAGCAGCCGCGTCGGGGGAATGGGCACCGGGGAGCTGTTTTTT.